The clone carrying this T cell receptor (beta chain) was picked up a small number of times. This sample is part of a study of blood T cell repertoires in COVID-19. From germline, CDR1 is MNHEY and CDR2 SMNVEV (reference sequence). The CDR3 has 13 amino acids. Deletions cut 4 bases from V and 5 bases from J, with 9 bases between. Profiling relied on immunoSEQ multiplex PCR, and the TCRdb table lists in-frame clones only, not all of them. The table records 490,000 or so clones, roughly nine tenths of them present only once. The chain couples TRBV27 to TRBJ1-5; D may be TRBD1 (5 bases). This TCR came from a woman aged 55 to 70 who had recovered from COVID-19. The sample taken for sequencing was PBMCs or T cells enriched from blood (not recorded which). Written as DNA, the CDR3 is TGTGCCAGCAGTTCGATCAGGGATCAGCCCCAGCATTTT. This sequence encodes CASSSIRDQPQHF.